The rows below give T cell receptor beta chains drawn from one sample of a study of blood T cells in healthy people across ages. Via MiXCR, TCRdb re-called the 5' RACE reads, giving one row per CDR3 protein. The repertoire holds 1,500,000 or so distinct CDR3 sequences, with approximately 63% as singletons. Sequencing input: blood. The receptors originated from a man between 18 and 29 years old in good health. Each CDR3 is given with its conserved first and last residue. The D gene is left open where the match is weak. Some rows mark clone size as missing; the rest say once, few, many or name a class of expanded clone.

>-|few|TRBJ1-2|TRBV27
TGTGCCAGCAGCAAGGGGACTAACTATGGCTACACCTTC
CASSKGTNYGYTF
>-|-|TRBJ1-6|TRBV2
TGTGCCAGCAGGGACTCGACGGGGGTGGGGTCACCCCTCCACTTT
CASRDSTGVGSPLHF
>-|-|TRBJ2-1|TRBV3-1
TGTGCCAGCAGCCAAGTCGTCTACAATGAGCGGTTCTTC
CASSQVVYNERFF
>TRBD2|-|TRBJ2-1|TRBV7-2
TGTGCCAGCAGAGGGCCTAGCGGGAGGTTCAATGAGCAGTTCTTC
CASRGPSGRFNEQFF
>-|few|TRBJ2-7|TRBV4-1
TGCGCCAGCAGCCAAGTTACGGACAAGCGCTCCTACGAGCAGTACTTC
CASSQVTDKRSYEQYF
>-|many|TRBJ2-1|TRBV3-1
TGTGCCAGCAGCCAGCCCGGTCAAAACAATGAGCAGTTCTTC
CASSQPGQNNEQFF
>-|few|TRBJ2-7|TRBV7-2
TGTGCCAGCAGCCCACACGCCTACGAGCAGTACTTC
CASSPHAYEQYF
>TRBD1|-|TRBJ1-2|TRBV5-1
TGCGCCAGCAGCCTATCCGGGACAGGGTCCCATGGCTACACCTTC
CASSLSGTGSHGYTF
>-|few|TRBJ2-5|TRBV28
TGTGCCAGCAGTTTAAACCCGGGACTCCTTCAAAGGGAGACCCAGTACTTC
CASSLNPGLLQRETQYF
>TRBD2|-|TRBJ2-1|TRBV4-3
TGCGCCAGCAGCTCACGCGGACTAGCTGCATACAATGAGCAGTTCTTC
CASSSRGLAAYNEQFF
>-|-|TRBJ1-2|TRBV10-3
TGTGCCATCAGTGAGGCAGGGCGATCCTATGGCTACACCTTC
CAISEAGRSYGYTF
>-|-|TRBJ2-1|TRBV14
TGTGCCAGCCGCGGGACTGGAAACAATGAGCAGTTCTTC
CASRGTGNNEQFF
>TRBD1|-|TRBJ1-1|TRBV5-6
TGTGCCAGCAGCTTGTTGGACAGGGAAAGGACTGAAGCTTTCTTT
CASSLLDRERTEAFF
>TRBD2|-|TRBJ2-3|TRBV12-3/TRBV12-4
TGTGCCAGCAGACAAGCGGGAGGGCCACATACGCAGTATTTT
CASRQAGGPHTQYF
>-|once|TRBJ2-4|TRBV2
TGTGCCAGCATCAAGGACGGGTTAGCCAAAAACATTCAGTACTTC
CASIKDGLAKNIQYF
>-|-|TRBJ2-5|TRBV20-1
TGCAGTGCCGTCCGGGGCAGCTCATGGACCCAGTACTTC
CSAVRGSSWTQYF
>-|-|TRBJ1-2|TRBV6-4
TGTGCCAGCAGGGAAGACAGCGACTATGGCTACACCTTC
CASREDSDYGYTF
>TRBD1|-|TRBJ2-2|TRBV12-3/TRBV12-4
TGTGCCAGCAGCCGACAGGGATTCACCGGGGAGCTGTTTTTT
CASSRQGFTGELFF
>TRBD1|-|TRBJ1-5|TRBV20-1
TGCAGTGCTCGAGGGGGACAGGAGATGAAGGACTATAGCAATCAGCCCCAGCATTTT
CSARGGQEMKDYSNQPQHF
>TRBD1|-|TRBJ2-5|TRBV13
TGTGCCAGCAGCTTAGGAGGGGGCCCAGATCAAGAGACCCAGTACTTC
CASSLGGGPDQETQYF
>TRBD1|-|TRBJ2-7|TRBV24-1
TGTGCCACCAGTGAAACCGGGACAGCGTCCTACGAGCAGTACTTC
CATSETGTASYEQYF
>-|few|TRBJ1-1|TRBV12-3/TRBV12-4
TGTGCCAGCTCGGAACCAAACTGGGAGAACACTGAAGCTTTCTTT
CASSEPNWENTEAFF
>-|-|TRBJ2-3|TRBV6-6
TGTGCCGGCCGGGATTCTAGCACAGATACGCAGTATTTT
CAGRDSSTDTQYF
>-|-|TRBJ2-7|TRBV5-1
TGCGCCAGCAGCCAAGGTACCACAACCGGATCCGCCTCCTACGAGCAGTACTTC
CASSQGTTTGSASYEQYF
>-|-|TRBJ1-1|TRBV13
TGTGCCAGCAGCTCCCGACGGATGAACACTGAAGCTTTCTTT
CASSSRRMNTEAFF
>TRBD1|-|TRBJ1-2|TRBV29-1
TGCAGCGTCCCCGGGACAGGGAGTTATGGCTACACCTTC
CSVPGTGSYGYTF
>TRBD2|-|TRBJ2-7|TRBV4-2
TGTGCCAGCAGCCAAGGTCCGGGACTAGCGGACCCCTACGAGCAGTACTTC
CASSQGPGLADPYEQYF
>-|-|TRBJ2-5|TRBV2
TGTGCCAGCAGTATACAGGGATGGGGAGAGACCCAGTACTTC
CASSIQGWGETQYF
>TRBD2|-|TRBJ2-1|TRBV7-6
TGTGCCAGCAGCTCTGTGAGGACTAGCGGGAAAGTCAATGAGCAGTTCTTC
CASSSVRTSGKVNEQFF
>TRBD1|-|TRBJ1-5|TRBV28
TGTGCCAGCAGCCTCAACAGGGGAAGTCAGCCCCAGCATTTT
CASSLNRGSQPQHF
>TRBD2|-|TRBJ2-7|TRBV7-2
TGTGCCAGCAGCCAGCGAGGTAGCGGGGGGGCCTACGAGCAGTACTTC
CASSQRGSGGAYEQYF
>-|-|TRBJ2-7|TRBV7-2
TGTGCCAGCAGCTTAGAGGACAGTTCGGGCATTATCGAGCAGTACTTC
CASSLEDSSGIIEQYF
>-|few|TRBJ2-1|TRBV6-5
TGTGCCAGCAGCTATGGACCAGACGACAATGAGCAGTTCTTC
CASSYGPDDNEQFF
>TRBD2|few|TRBJ2-1|TRBV29-1
TGCAGCGTCCAAAGCGGGGGTGATGAGCAGTTCTTC
CSVQSGGDEQFF
>TRBD2|-|TRBJ2-7|TRBV6-1
TGTGCCAGCGGGACTAGCGGAACCACCTACGAGCAGTACTTC
CASGTSGTTYEQYF
>TRBD2|many|TRBJ2-3|TRBV27
TGTGCCAGCAGTTCACTAGCGGGCACAGATACGCAGTATTTT
CASSSLAGTDTQYF
>TRBD2|few|TRBJ2-1|TRBV6-1
TGTGCCAGCAGTCCGTTATCTAGCGGGGGGGCTCGGAATGAGCAGTTCTTC
CASSPLSSGGARNEQFF
>TRBD1|-|TRBJ1-3|TRBV10-3
TGTGCCATCAGTGAGAGTGTCGGGGACAGTGGAAACACCATATATTTT
CAISESVGDSGNTIYF
>-|-|TRBJ2-1|TRBV5-4
TGTGCCAGCAGCCCGGGACTTGTGAGTACTAATGAGCAGTTCTTC
CASSPGLVSTNEQFF
>-|few|TRBJ2-3|TRBV29-1
TGCAGCGTTGGGGGGTCACCCGCAGATACGCAGTATTTT
CSVGGSPADTQYF
>TRBD1|few|TRBJ1-5|TRBV20-1
TGCAGTGCAAGACAGGGGCTGGGGAATCAGCCCCAGCATTTT
CSARQGLGNQPQHF
>TRBD2|-|TRBJ2-1|TRBV7-8
TGTGCCAGCAGCTTCCCCTGGCGGGGGGTCTCCTACAATGAGCAGTTCTTC
CASSFPWRGVSYNEQFF
>-|-|TRBJ2-5|TRBV12-3/TRBV12-4
TGTGCCAGCAGTTTGTCGCCAAGCCTAGAGACCCAGTACTTC
CASSLSPSLETQYF
>-|-|TRBJ2-5|TRBV11-2
TGTGCCAGCAGCTTCCCCTCGGGAGAAAAAGAGACCCAGTACTTC
CASSFPSGEKETQYF
>TRBD1|-|TRBJ2-3|TRBV27
TGTGCCAGCAGTTTCCCGGGACAGGAGGGCACAGATACGCAGTATTTT
CASSFPGQEGTDTQYF
>TRBD2|-|TRBJ2-1|TRBV7-2
TGTGCCAGCAGCTTATTAACCGGGACTAGCGGCACCAATGAGCAGTTCTTC
CASSLLTGTSGTNEQFF
>-|once|TRBJ1-2|TRBV6-1
TGTGCCGGGGGACGGACTAACTATGGCTACACCTTC
CAGGRTNYGYTF
>-|few|TRBJ1-2|TRBV6-2/TRBV6-3
TGTGCCAGCAGTGAGAGATCAGGGAAAGGCTATGGCTACACCTTC
CASSERSGKGYGYTF
>TRBD1|-|TRBJ1-1|TRBV4-1
TGCGCCAGCAGCCATCGACAGGGAGGGACTGAAGCTTTCTTT
CASSHRQGGTEAFF
>-|-|TRBJ1-4|TRBV7-2
TGTGCCAGCAGCTTAAGTACGGATGTTGCAACTAATGAAAAACTGTTTTTT
CASSLSTDVATNEKLFF
>-|-|TRBJ2-2|TRBV29-1
TGCAGCGTTGAAAGGGCAGGAGGTGGGGAGCTGTTTTTT
CSVERAGGGELFF
>-|-|TRBJ2-5|TRBV3-1
TGTGCCAGCAGCCAAGATTATTCCGGTTCGTGGGAGACCCAGTACTTC
CASSQDYSGSWETQYF
>-|-|TRBJ2-4|TRBV5-3
TGTGCCAGAAGCTTGTGTTCGGGACCACCCAAAAACATTCAGTACTTC
CARSLCSGPPKNIQYF
>-|few|TRBJ2-1|TRBV2
TGTGCCAGCAGGGCCGGGGCATTGGAGTTCTTC
CASRAGALEFF
>TRBD2|-|TRBJ2-3|TRBV7-2
TGTGCCAGCAGCTTTTTAGCGGGGGGCGGGGCAGATACGCAGTATTTT
CASSFLAGGGADTQYF